This T cell receptor beta chain emerged from a study of T-cell memory formation after mild COVID-19. Study in general: Most TCR clusters belonged to a single donor. Study observations and caveats: Among clones peaking at day 37 in the second wave, SARS-CoV-2 specificity remained unconfirmed.

The V end was cut by 7 bases, the J end by 4 bases, with 13 bases between. The CDR3 has 12 amino acids. The V gene's germline CDR1 is SQVTM and CDR2 ANQGSEA. Worth noting for this clonotype: Antigen specificity is unknown.

The authors produced TCR alpha and TCR beta cDNA libraries with sample barcodes and UMIs by 5'RACE using constant-segment primers. TCRdb reprocessed the 5' RACE reads via MiXCR and lists one record per CDR3 protein. The data show about 210,000 distinct CDR3 sequences, under 30% seen once. The TCR was taken from an adult woman who had mild COVID-19 (a few samples of this study predate the infection). Cell type and time point are not known. This rearrangement joins TRBV29-1 to TRBJ1-1, with D uncertain. Sample: PBMCs or a T cell subset sorted from them (not recorded which). CDR3 residues: CSAQRRSTEAFF. In DNA form, the CDR3 reads TGCAGCGCTCAAAGGCGGAGCACTGAAGCTTTCTTT.